The 19 T cell receptor beta chains presented below share a single source sample, sequenced in a study of post-analysis software for immune sequencing data. Antigens of these TCRs are unknown. Study-level findings and limits: The five TRBV segments detected at higher frequency in patients than in controls included TRBV5-6, TRBV5-1 and TRBV20-1.

The library was made from cDNA and included unique molecular identifiers. TCRdb reprocessed the PCR reads with MiXCR, giving one entry per CDR3 protein. This sample has roughly 620,000 distinct CDR3 sequences, with about 44% found just once. What was sequenced was blood. These receptor sequences come from a girl aged 10-17 years with multiple sclerosis.

This chain links TRBV5-1 with TRBJ2-1, with D perhaps TRBD1 (6 bases). The CDR3 is 15 amino acids. V was pared by 1 base and J by 4 bases, with 12 bases between. Per the germline V gene, CDR1 is SGHRS and CDR2 is YFSETQ. The CDR3 coding sequence is TGCGCCAGCAGCTTGACAGGGCCCAGGTACAATGAGCAGTTCTTC. The encoded protein is CASSLTGPRYNEQFF.

The DNA for the CDR3 is TGTGCCAGCAGCTTAAAAAGGGGGAGACACAATGAGCAGTTCTTC. The encoded protein is CASSLKRGRHNEQFF. This rearrangement joins TRBV7-9 to TRBJ2-1, with D possibly TRBD1 on 6 matching bases. CDR1 is SEHNR, CDR2 FQNEAQ, per germline (reference sequence). Trimming removed 2 bases at V and 5 bases at J, with 13 bases between. The CDR3 has 15 residues.

The J gene is TRBJ2-4, the V gene TRBV19, with D perhaps TRBD1 (6 bases). The J call is in doubt because the DNA end fits TRBJ2-7 better. CDR3 length: 13 residues. Germline CDR1 is LNHDA and CDR2 is SQIVND (reference sequence). Here the CDR3 DNA reads TGTGCCAGTAGTAGGGGACACTCGGCCGAGCAGTACTTC. It translates to CASSRGHSAEQYF.

This chain uses TRBV12-3 or TRBV12-4 with TRBJ1-5; 9 nucleotides match TRBD1. The trim removed 1 base at V and 4 bases at J, leaving 5 bases unmatched. CDR3 length: 16 amino acids. The CDR3 nucleotides are TGTGCCAGCAGTTTAGGGACAGGGGTTGTGAATCAGCCCCAGCATTTT. This codes for CASSLGTGVVNQPQHF.

The chain has TRBV11-3 and TRBJ1-1; D is perhaps TRBD1 (5 bases). The germline gives CDR1 SGHNT, CDR2 YENEEA. The CDR3 totals 12 residues. V was shortened by 5 bases and J by 9 bases, with 13 bases between the two germline ends. The CDR3 nucleotides are TGTGCCAGCAGCCATCCAGGGAGAAAAGCTTTCTTT. Its translation: CASSHPGRKAFF.

The chain couples TRBV10-1 to TRBJ2-1; TRBD2 agrees at 7 bases. The germline V gene encodes CDR1 WNHNN and CDR2 SYGVQD (reference sequence). The CDR3 has 16 residues. V shed 4 bases and J 8 bases; nucleotides not matched to a gene: 14. The CDR3 bases are TGCGCCAGCAGTGGGGAGCGGGAAGGTCTTCGGGATGAGCAGTTCTTC. Protein product: CASSGEREGLRDEQFF.

The table lists this clonotype with a count of one. The chain uses TRBV29-1 and TRBJ2-5; 7 bases fit TRBD1. CDR1 is SQVTM and CDR2 is ANQGSEA in the germline V gene. This CDR3 has 17 amino acids. After removal of 0 bases from V and 1 base from J, the junction contained 11 bases not matched to a gene. The CDR3 spells CSVEDPPQGISQETQYF. As DNA, the CDR3 is TGCAGCGTTGAAGATCCCCCACAGGGGATAAGCCAAGAGACCCAGTACTTC. The full variable domain, in which reference TRBV29-1 and TRBJ2-5 provide the parts outside the CDR3, is SAVISQKPSRDICQRGTSLTIQCQVDSQVTMMFWYRQQPGQSLTLIATANQGSEATYESGFVIDKFPISRPNLTFSTLTVSNMSPEDSSIYLCSVEDPPQGISQETQYFGPGTRLLVL.

This clonotype has only a few counts. The chain has TRBV28 and TRBJ2-3; possible D gene TRBD2, 5 bases. CDR1 and CDR2 from the germline V gene are MDHEN and SYDVKM. The V end lost 7 bases, the J end lost 2 bases, and 13 bases lay between the germline ends. This CDR3 contains 14 residues. The DNA for the CDR3 is TGTGCCAGCATGGACTCCCACTTCACAGATACGCAGTATTTT. As protein: CASMDSHFTDTQYF. The full variable domain, with the rest looked up from reference TRBV28 and TRBJ2-3, is DVKVTQSSRYLVKRTGEKVFLECVQDMDHENMFWYRQDPGLGLRLIYFSYDVKMKEKGDIPEGYSVSREKKERFSLILESASTNQTSMYLCASMDSHFTDTQYFGPGTRLTVL.

The chain uses TRBV20-1 and TRBJ2-7, with D maybe TRBD1 (6 bases). Germline-derived CDR1 and CDR2 are DFQATT and SNEGSKA (reference sequence). The CDR3 sequence is 12 residues long. Trimming stripped 6 bases from V and 5 bases from J, with 14 bases between. The CDR3 loop is CSASGADNEQYF. Here the CDR3 DNA reads TGCAGTGCGTCAGGGGCCGACAACGAGCAGTACTTC.

This clonotype was observed a handful of times. The chain employs TRBV12-3 or TRBV12-4 and TRBJ1-2, with TRBD1 identical over 7 bases. With 7 bases clipped from V and 5 bases from J, the junction kept 4 bases outside the gene matches. The CDR3 runs to 12 residues. CDR3 region: CASTVDRYGYTF. The CDR3, as DNA: TGTGCCAGCACCGTGGACAGGTATGGCTACACCTTC.

This chain uses TRBV7-2 with TRBJ2-4, with 9 bases aligning to TRBD1. The J call is uncertain, as TRBJ2-7 better fits the DNA end. The CDR3 has 15 residues. From germline, CDR1 is SGHTA and CDR2 FQGNSA. The CDR3 sequence: CASSHKPGQGREQYF. In DNA, the CDR3 is TGTGCCAGCAGCCATAAACCGGGACAGGGTCGCGAGCAGTACTTC.

The chain joins TRBV7-3 to TRBJ1-6, with D maybe TRBD1 (5 bases). The V end lost 5 bases, the J end lost 12 bases, and 14 bases lay between the germline ends. From germline, CDR1 is SGHTA and CDR2 FQGTGA. This CDR3 comprises 13 residues. The CDR3 sequence is CASSQGPGEPLHF. The CDR3 region has the DNA TGTGCCAGCAGCCAGGGCCCTGGGGAACCCCTCCACTTT.

This clonotype was seen many times. This chain links TRBV5-1 with TRBJ2-7; D is perhaps TRBD1 or TRBD2 (5 bases each). The germline V and J ends were trimmed by 3 bases and 2 bases, with 6 bases remaining between them. The length of the CDR3 is 12 residues. Germline CDR1 is SGHRS and CDR2 is YFSETQ. For the CDR3, the DNA is TGCGCCAGCAGCTCGGGACCCTACGAGCAGTACTTC. Translated: CASSSGPYEQYF.

The CDR3 loop is CASSSRRFEQFF. The CDR3 DNA follows: TGTGCCAGCAGTTCACGGAGATTTGAGCAGTTCTTC. This chain links TRBV6-2 or TRBV6-3 with TRBJ2-1, with D uncertain. V shed 4 bases and J shed 9 bases, with 10 bases lying between them. Germline loops: CDR1 MNHEY, CDR2 SVGEGT. The CDR3 is 12 residues long.

This clonotype was seen a few times. This chain connects TRBV24-1 to TRBJ2-3, with unresolved D. Trimming left V 9 bases short and J 1 base short, with 10 bases between. The germline V gene encodes CDR1 KGHDR and CDR2 SFDVKD. The CDR3 is 13 residues long. The DNA of the CDR3 is TGTGCCACCCCAGCGCGCTGCACAGATACGCAGTATTTT. Translated, it gives CATPARCTDTQYF.

This rearrangement joins TRBV20-1 to TRBJ2-7; possibly TRBD1 or TRBD2 for D (6 bases each). The germline CDR1 and CDR2 sequences are DFQATT and SNEGSKA (reference sequence). This CDR3 is built from 15 residues. Trimming cost V 4 bases and J 3 bases, with 19 bases left between them. The CDR3 protein is CSAIGGQGSIYEQYF. As DNA, the CDR3 is TGCAGTGCTATTGGGGGGCAGGGGAGTATCTACGAGCAGTACTTC.

J is TRBJ2-1 and V is TRBV10-3, with TRBD2 matching 10 bases. Germline CDR1 reads ENHRY; CDR2 reads SYGVKD. V trimming: 4 bases; J trimming: 5 bases; junction bases outside the gene matches: 5. The CDR3 runs 15 residues. The chain's CDR3 is CAISGGTSDNNEQFF. In nucleotides, the CDR3 is TGTGCCATCAGTGGGGGGACTAGCGACAACAATGAGCAGTTCTTC.

This clonotype turned up a few times. The CDR3 loop reads CASSYSKTGDGVNEQFF. CDR3 bases: TGTGCCAGCAGTTACTCGAAGACGGGAGACGGAGTTAATGAGCAGTTCTTC. The chain couples TRBV6-5 to TRBJ2-1; the D gene is possibly TRBD2 (6 bases). V dropped 0 bases and J dropped 7 bases, with 19 bases sitting between them. Germline V CDR1 and CDR2: MNHEY, SVGAGI. This CDR3 is built from 17 residues.

The chain has TRBV20-1 and TRBJ2-3; 10 bases fit TRBD1. V shed 1 base, J shed 2 bases, and the junction held 3 bases outside the gene matches. This CDR3 has 15 amino acids. Per germline, CDR1 DFQATT and CDR2 SNEGSKA (reference sequence). The CDR3 sequence is CSARGDRGYTDTQYF. As DNA, the CDR3 is TGCAGTGCTAGAGGGGACAGGGGATACACAGATACGCAGTATTTT.